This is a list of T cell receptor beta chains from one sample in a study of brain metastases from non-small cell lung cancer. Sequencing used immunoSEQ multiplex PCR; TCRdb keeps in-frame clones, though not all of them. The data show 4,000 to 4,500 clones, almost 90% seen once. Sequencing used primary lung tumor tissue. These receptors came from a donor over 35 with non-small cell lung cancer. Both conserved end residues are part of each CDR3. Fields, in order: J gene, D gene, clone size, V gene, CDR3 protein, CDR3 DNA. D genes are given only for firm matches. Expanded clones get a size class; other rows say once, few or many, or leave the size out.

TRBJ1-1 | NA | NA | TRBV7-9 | CASSHPGQLNTEAFF | TGTGCCAGCAGCCACCCGGGACAATTGAACACTGAAGCTTTCTTT
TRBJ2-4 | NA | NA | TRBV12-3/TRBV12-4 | CASSLVRVGIQYF | TGTGCCAGCAGTTTAGTGCGGGTTGGCATTCAGTACTTC
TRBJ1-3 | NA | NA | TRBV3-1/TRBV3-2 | CASSRPRGTGDGNTIYF | TGTGCCAGCAGCCGACCTCGGGGGACGGGGGATGGAAACACCATATATTTT
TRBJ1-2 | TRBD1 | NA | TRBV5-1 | CASSSTGVGYTF | TGCGCCAGCAGCTCGACAGGGGTAGGCTACACCTTC
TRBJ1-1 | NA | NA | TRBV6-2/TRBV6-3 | CASSPSILRAFF | TGTGCCAGCAGCCCTAGCATCTTACGGGCTTTCTTT
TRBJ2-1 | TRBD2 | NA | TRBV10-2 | CASSRLAGGAVYNEQFF | TGCGCCAGCAGTAGACTAGCGGGGGGCGCCGTCTACAATGAGCAGTTCTTC
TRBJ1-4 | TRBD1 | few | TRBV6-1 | CASSEETGRSEKLFF | TGTGCCAGCAGTGAAGAGACAGGGAGGAGTGAAAAACTGTTTTTT
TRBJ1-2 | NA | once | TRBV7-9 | CASSSKDTGKGGGLYGYTF | TGTGCCAGCAGCTCAAAAGATACAGGGAAAGGAGGAGGCCTGTATGGCTACACCTTC
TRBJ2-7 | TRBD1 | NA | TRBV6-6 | CASTRQGLISYEQYF | TGTGCCAGCACCAGACAGGGCCTTATTTCCTACGAGCAGTACTTC
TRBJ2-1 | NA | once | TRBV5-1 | CASSLDREFNEQFF | TGCGCCAGCAGCTTGGACAGGGAATTTAATGAGCAGTTCTTC
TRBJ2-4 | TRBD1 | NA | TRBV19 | CASSHGTGRAKNIQYF | TGTGCCAGTAGTCACGGGACAGGGAGAGCCAAAAACATTCAGTACTTC
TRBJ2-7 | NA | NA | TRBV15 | CATSREQGEQYF | TGTGCCACCAGCAGAGAACAAGGAGAGCAGTACTTC
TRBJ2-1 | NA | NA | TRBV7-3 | CASSFPTGNNEQFF | TGTGCCAGCAGCTTCCCGACAGGAAACAATGAGCAGTTCTTC
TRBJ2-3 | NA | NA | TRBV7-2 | CASSPRGLSDTQYF | TGTGCCAGCAGCCCCCGTGGTCTCTCGGATACGCAGTATTTT
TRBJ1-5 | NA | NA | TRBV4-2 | CASSLDGEAHQPQHF | TGTGCCAGCAGCTTAGACGGGGAGGCCCATCAGCCCCAGCATTTT
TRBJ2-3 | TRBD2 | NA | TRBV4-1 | CASSQDQGGRLAAKGDTQYF | TGCGCCAGCAGCCAAGATCAAGGGGGCAGACTAGCGGCAAAGGGGGATACGCAGTATTTT
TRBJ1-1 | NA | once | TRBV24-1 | CATSESGRGGLAFF | TGTGCCACCAGTGAGTCCGGCAGGGGCGGATTAGCTTTCTTT
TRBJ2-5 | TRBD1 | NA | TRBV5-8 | CASSRTGARARETQYF | TGTGCCAGCAGCCGGACAGGGGCCCGTGCCAGGGAGACCCAGTACTTC
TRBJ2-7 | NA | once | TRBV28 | CASSSTGFSYEQYF | TGTGCCAGCAGTTCAACAGGGTTTTCCTACGAGCAGTACTTC
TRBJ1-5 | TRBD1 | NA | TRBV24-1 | CATSDPRDRGNQPQHF | TGTGCCACCAGTGATCCCCGGGACAGGGGTAATCAGCCCCAGCATTTT
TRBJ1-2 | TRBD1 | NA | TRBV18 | CASSPGTGGFEYGYTF | TGTGCCAGCTCACCCGGGACAGGGGGCTTTGAGTATGGCTACACCTTC
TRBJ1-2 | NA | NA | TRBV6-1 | CASSDRINYGYTF | TGTGCCAGCAGTGATAGGATTAACTATGGCTACACCTTC
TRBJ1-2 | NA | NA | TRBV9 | CASSIGNSVGYTF | TGTGCCAGCAGCATCGGCAATTCAGTGGGGTACACCTTC
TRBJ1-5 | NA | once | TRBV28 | CASSLIGNQPQHF | TGTGCCAGCAGTTTAATCGGCAATCAGCCCCAGCATTTT
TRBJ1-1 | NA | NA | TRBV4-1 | CASSQPLINTEAFF | TGCGCCAGCAGCCAACCCCTTATTAACACTGAAGCTTTCTTT
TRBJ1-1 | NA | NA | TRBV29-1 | CSYKGLITEAFF | TGCAGCTACAAGGGGTTGATAACTGAAGCTTTCTTT
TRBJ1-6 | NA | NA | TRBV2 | CASSVLPGPSPLHF | TGTGCCAGCAGTGTCCTACCAGGTCCATCACCCCTCCACTTT
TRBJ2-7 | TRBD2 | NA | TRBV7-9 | CASNGRGIGYEQYF | TGTGCCAGCAATGGGAGGGGCATCGGCTACGAGCAGTACTTC
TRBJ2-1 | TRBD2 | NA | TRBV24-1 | CATGGFSGSSYNEQFF | TGTGCCACGGGTGGTTTTAGCGGGAGTTCCTACAATGAGCAGTTCTTC
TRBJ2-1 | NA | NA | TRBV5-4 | CASSLPGVYNEQFF | TGTGCCAGCAGCTTACCAGGGGTATACAATGAGCAGTTCTTC